This T cell receptor (beta chain) appears in the sequencing data of a study of blood T cells in healthy people across ages. CDR1 is SGHRS, CDR2 YFSETQ, per germline. This CDR3 is built from 14 residues. V shed 0 bases and J shed 7 bases, with 13 bases lying between them. The use of a sample-barcoded 5' primer and a J-beta primer mix characterized a second PCR of roughly 7 to 12 cycles. MiXCR, run by TCRdb on the 5' RACE reads, gives a single entry per CDR3 protein. The repertoire holds roughly 680,000 distinct CDR3 sequences, approximately 50% seen once, with roughly a third in the top ten. The sequenced sample consisted of blood. This sequence joins TRBV5-1 and TRBJ2-5; a possible D gene is TRBD1 (6 bases). The TCR sequence derives from a woman in her sixties or seventies in good health. The CDR3 coding sequence is TGCGCCAGCAGCTTGGGGCAGCAGGGGAGGACCCAGTACTTC. It encodes CASSLGQQGRTQYF.